The 6 T cell receptor beta chains below were found in one sample sequenced in a study of cytomegalovirus exposure and HLA in healthy donors. Only in-frame clones appear in the TCRdb table, and some are missing; sequencing was by immunoSEQ multiplex PCR. The sample includes some 170,000 clones, 85% to 90% of them seen just once. The specimen sequenced was PBMCs. The receptor set was obtained from a woman aged 18-29 years in good health and CMV-seropositive.

The chain recombines TRBV11-3 with TRBJ1-1, with a weak D call TRBD1 (5 bases). V was cut by 2 bases and J by 3 bases, with 13 bases left in between. Germline CDR1 SGHNT, CDR2 YENEEA. CDR3 size: 15 residues. CDR3 region: CASSLLVRGDTEAFF. As DNA, the CDR3 is TGTGCCAGCAGCTTATTGGTCCGGGGGGACACTGAAGCTTTCTTT.

The chain couples TRBV9 to TRBJ1-2; D may be TRBD1 (6 bases). The germline V gene encodes CDR1 SGDLS and CDR2 YYNGEE. CDR3 size: 15 residues. Trimming pared 2 bases from V and 0 bases from J, leaving 11 bases between. CDR3 sequence (DNA): TGTGCCAGCAGCGTCCGAGGGGGAGCTAACTATGGCTACACCTTC. Translation gives CASSVRGGANYGYTF.

J is TRBJ2-2 and V is TRBV5-4; 9 bases fit TRBD1. Losses at the gene ends were 0 bases for V and 8 bases for J; bases not matched to a gene: 5. The germline V gene encodes CDR1 SGHNT and CDR2 YYREEE (reference sequence). This CDR3 is built from 15 residues. The DNA for the CDR3 is TGTGCCAGCAGCTTGGAACAGGGGGCTTATGGGGAGCTGTTTTTT. Translation gives CASSLEQGAYGELFF.

V usage is TRBV2 and J usage is TRBJ2-7; D remains unclear. The CDR3 is 12 amino acids. Trimming took off 8 bases at V and 0 bases at J, with 8 bases between the two ends. Germline V gives CDR1 SNHLY, CDR2 FYNNEI. The CDR3 nucleotides read TGTGCCAGCTCCGGGTCCTCCTACGAGCAGTACTTC. As protein: CASSGSSYEQYF.

The chain employs TRBV18 and TRBJ2-5, with a weak D call TRBD1 (5 bases). V shed 4 bases and J shed 1 base, with 7 bases lying between them. The CDR3 spans 13 residues. Germline values: CDR1 KGHSH, CDR2 LQKENI. CDR3 loop: CASSLTAQETQYF. The CDR3 nucleotides are TGTGCCAGCTCACTGACAGCCCAAGAGACCCAGTACTTC.

This chain uses TRBV5-1 with TRBJ2-7; TRBD2 matches 11 bases. Germline CDR1 SGHRS, CDR2 YFSETQ. The CDR3 runs to 17 residues. V was pared by 4 bases and J by 5 bases, with 14 bases of the junction left unmatched. Written as DNA, the CDR3 is TGCGCCAGCAGCCTATCTGCGACTAGCGGGATAACCGACGAGCAGTACTTC. Translating it yields CASSLSATSGITDEQYF.